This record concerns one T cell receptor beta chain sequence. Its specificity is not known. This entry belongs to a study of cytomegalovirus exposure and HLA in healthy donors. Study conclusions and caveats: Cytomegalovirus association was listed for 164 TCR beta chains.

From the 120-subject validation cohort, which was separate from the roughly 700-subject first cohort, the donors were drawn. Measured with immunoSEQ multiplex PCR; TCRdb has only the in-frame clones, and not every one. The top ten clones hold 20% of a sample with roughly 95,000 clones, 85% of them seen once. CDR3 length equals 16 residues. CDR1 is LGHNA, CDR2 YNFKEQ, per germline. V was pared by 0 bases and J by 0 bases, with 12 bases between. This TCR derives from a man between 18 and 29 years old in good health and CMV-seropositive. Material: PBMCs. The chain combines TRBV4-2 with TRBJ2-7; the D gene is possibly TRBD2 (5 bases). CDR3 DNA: TGTGCCAGCAGCCAAGATGGGTACACTAGCTCCTACGAGCAGTACTTC. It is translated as CASSQDGYTSSYEQYF.